This T cell receptor (beta chain) was recovered during a study of vaccination and CD4 T cells after COVID-19. Study summary: Ranging from 14 to 241, the interval between dose two and post-vaccine sampling had a median of roughly 10 weeks.

CD4+ T cells that had been cultured provided DNA sequenced with the Oncomine TCR Beta short-read assay. TCRdb re-derived calls from the PCR reads in MiXCR, one entry per CDR3 protein. The sample consists of roughly 11,000 distinct CDR3 sequences, around 28% of them appearing once. Documented treatment: roughly 10-day PBMC culture with coronavirus spike peptide pools or control peptides (ViraFEST assay). The junction had 3 bases not matched to a gene; V was cut back by 3 bases and J by 9 bases. The CDR3 runs to 12 residues. Germline V gene data show CDR1 as MNHEY and CDR2 as SVGEGT. This clonotype came up a few times. What it binds is not known.

The specimen sequenced was cultured CD4+ T cells from blood. This sequence joins TRBV6-2 or TRBV6-3 and TRBJ2-5; the match to TRBD2 covers 8 bases. The receptor was isolated from a human donor with COVID-19. CDR3 sequence (DNA): TGTGCCAGCAGTTATGGGCGGGAGGCCCAGTACTTC. Amino acid sequence: CASSYGREAQYF.